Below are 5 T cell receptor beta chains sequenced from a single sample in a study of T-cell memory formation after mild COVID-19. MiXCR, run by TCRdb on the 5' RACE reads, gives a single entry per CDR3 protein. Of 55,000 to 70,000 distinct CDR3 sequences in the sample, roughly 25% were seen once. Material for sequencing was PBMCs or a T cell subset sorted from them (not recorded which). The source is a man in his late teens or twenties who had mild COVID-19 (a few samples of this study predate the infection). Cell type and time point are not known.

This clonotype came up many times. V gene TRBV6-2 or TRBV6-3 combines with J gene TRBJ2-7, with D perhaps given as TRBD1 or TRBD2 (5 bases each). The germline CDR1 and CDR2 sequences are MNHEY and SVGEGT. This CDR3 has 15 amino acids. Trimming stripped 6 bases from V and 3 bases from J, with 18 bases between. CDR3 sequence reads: CASRHLGDLNYEQYF. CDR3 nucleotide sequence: TGTGCCAGCAGACACCTAGGGGACCTTAACTACGAGCAGTACTTC.

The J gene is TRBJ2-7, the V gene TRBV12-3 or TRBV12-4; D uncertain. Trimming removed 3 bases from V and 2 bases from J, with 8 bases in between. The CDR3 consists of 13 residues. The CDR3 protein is CASSLGFTYEQYF. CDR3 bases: TGTGCCAGCAGTTTGGGGTTCACCTACGAGCAGTACTTC.

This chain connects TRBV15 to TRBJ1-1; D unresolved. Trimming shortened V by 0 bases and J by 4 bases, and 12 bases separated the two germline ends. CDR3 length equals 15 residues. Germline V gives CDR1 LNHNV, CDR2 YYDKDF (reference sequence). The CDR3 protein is CATSRDRAGGTEAFF. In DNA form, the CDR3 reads TGTGCCACCAGCAGAGATAGGGCCGGCGGCACTGAAGCTTTCTTT. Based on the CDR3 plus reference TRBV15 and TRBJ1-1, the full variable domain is DAMVIQNPRYQVTQFGKPVTLSCSQTLNHNVMYWYQQKSSQAPKLLFHYYDKDFNNEADTPDNFQSRRPNTSFCFLDIRSPGLGDTAMYLCATSRDRAGGTEAFFGQGTRLTVV.

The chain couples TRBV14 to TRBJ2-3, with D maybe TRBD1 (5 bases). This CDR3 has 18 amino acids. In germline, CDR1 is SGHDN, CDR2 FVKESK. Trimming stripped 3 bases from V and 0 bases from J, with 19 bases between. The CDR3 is CASSHTDLNRLSTDTQYF. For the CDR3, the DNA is TGTGCCAGCAGCCACACAGACCTGAACAGGTTAAGCACAGATACGCAGTATTTT.

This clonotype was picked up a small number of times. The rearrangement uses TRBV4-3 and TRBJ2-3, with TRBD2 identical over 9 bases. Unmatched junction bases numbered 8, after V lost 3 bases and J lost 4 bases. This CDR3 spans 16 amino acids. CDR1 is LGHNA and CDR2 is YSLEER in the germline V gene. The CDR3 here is CASSQKLAGFADTQYF. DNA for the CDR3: TGCGCCAGCAGCCAGAAGCTAGCGGGGTTTGCAGATACGCAGTATTTT.